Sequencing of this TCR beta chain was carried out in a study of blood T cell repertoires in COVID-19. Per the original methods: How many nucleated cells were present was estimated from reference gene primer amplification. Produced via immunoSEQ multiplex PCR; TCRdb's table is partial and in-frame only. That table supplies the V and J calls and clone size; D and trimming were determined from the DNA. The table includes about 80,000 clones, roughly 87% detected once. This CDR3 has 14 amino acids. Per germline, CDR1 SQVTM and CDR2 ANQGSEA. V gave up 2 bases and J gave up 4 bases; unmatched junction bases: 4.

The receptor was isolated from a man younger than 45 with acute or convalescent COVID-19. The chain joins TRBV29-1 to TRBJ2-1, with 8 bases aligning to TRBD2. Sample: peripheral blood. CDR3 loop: CSVESAGGYNEQFF. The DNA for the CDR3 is TGCAGCGTTGAATCCGCGGGAGGATACAATGAGCAGTTCTTC.